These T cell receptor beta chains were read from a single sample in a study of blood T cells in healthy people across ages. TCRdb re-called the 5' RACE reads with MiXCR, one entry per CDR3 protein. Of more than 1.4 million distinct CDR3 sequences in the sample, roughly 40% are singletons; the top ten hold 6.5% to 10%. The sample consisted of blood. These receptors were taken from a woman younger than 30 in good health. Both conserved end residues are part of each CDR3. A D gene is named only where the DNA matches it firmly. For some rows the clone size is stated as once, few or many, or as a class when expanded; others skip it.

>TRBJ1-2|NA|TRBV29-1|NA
TGCAGCGTTGAAGTTTGGGCCAGCCACCAGAACTATGGCTACACCTTC
CSVEVWASHQNYGYTF
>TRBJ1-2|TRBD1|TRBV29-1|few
TGCAGCGTGAAGGGGGCGGGGGGAGTCTATGGCTACACCTTC
CSVKGAGGVYGYTF
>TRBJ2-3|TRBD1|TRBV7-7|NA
TGTGCCAGCAGCTCCTCGACAGGGGTAGATACGCAGTATTTT
CASSSSTGVDTQYF
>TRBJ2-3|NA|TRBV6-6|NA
TGTGCCAACAGTTACGGGGGACAGTCCAGCACAGATACGCAGTATTTT
CANSYGGQSSTDTQYF
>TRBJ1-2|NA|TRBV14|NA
TGTGCCAGCAGCCAAGATCTCTGGGGGTCCGTCTATGGCTACACCTTC
CASSQDLWGSVYGYTF
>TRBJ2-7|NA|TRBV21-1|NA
TGTGCCAGCACCCCACCGGCGGGTGCATCTGGCGAGCAGTACTTC
CASTPPAGASGEQYF
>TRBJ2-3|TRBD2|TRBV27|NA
TGTGCCAGCAGTTTATTGGGACTAGTTCGGGGGCCCCGATCCATCACAGATACGCAGTATTTT
CASSLLGLVRGPRSITDTQYF
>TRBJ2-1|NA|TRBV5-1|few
TGCGCCAGCAGCCTGACTAGTAGGACCTACAATGAGCAGTTCTTC
CASSLTSRTYNEQFF
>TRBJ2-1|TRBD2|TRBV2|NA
TGTGCCAGCAGTGAGTCTTTGACTAGCGGGTATAAAGCGGGCTACAATGAGCAGTTCTTC
CASSESLTSGYKAGYNEQFF
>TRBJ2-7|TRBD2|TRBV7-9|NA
TGTGCCAGCAGCTCTGGACTAGCGGGAGAATTGGAGTACTTC
CASSSGLAGELEYF
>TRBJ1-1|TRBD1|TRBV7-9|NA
TGTGCCAGCAGCGCCGGGACAGAGAATATTGAAGCTTTCTTT
CASSAGTENIEAFF
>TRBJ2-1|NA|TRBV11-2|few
TGTGCCAGCAGCCCGGTCCGCGAGCAGTTCTTC
CASSPVREQFF
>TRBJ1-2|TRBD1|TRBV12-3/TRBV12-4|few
TGTGCCAGCAGTTCCCTTGGGGACAGGGGTGACTATGGCTACACCTTC
CASSSLGDRGDYGYTF
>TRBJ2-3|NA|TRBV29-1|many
TGCAGGGTGGGGGTTGGTCGCACAGATACGCAGTATTTT
CRVGVGRTDTQYF
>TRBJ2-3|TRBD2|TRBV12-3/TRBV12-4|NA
TGTGCCAGCAGTGAGACTAGCGGGAAATCCACAGATACGCAGTATTTT
CASSETSGKSTDTQYF
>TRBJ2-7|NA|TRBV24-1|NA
TGTGCCACCCGCGCAGTGACGGTGACAACCTACGAGCAGTACTTC
CATRAVTVTTYEQYF
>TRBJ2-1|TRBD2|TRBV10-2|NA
TGCGCCAGCAGTGAGCCGGGACTAGCGGTGGGCAATGAGCAGTTCTTC
CASSEPGLAVGNEQFF
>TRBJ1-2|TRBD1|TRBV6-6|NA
TGTGCCAGCAGTTACACTACAGGGGGAATGGGTGGCTACACCTTC
CASSYTTGGMGGYTF
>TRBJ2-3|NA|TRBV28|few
TGTGCCAGCAGCGACACCGGGGTGTTTGGCACAGATACGCAGTATTTT
CASSDTGVFGTDTQYF
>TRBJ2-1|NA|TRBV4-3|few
TGCGCCAGCAGCCAAGTAAGGGGAGTCCTTAGTTACAATGAGCAGTTCTTC
CASSQVRGVLSYNEQFF
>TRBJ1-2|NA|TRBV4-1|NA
TGCGCCAGCAGCCAAGTTCTCCAGGCTGGCTACACCTTC
CASSQVLQAGYTF
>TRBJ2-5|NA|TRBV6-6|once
TGTGCCAGCAGTCTAGAGTCCCGGGCTGAGACCCAGTACTTC
CASSLESRAETQYF
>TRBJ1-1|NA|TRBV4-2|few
TGTGCCAGCAGCCAAGATTTAAAGGGCAATATGGCAGCTTTCTTT
CASSQDLKGNMAAFF
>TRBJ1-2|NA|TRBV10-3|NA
TGTGCCATCAGTGAGGATGTGCAGGCTGGCTACACCTTC
CAISEDVQAGYTF
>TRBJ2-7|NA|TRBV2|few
TGTGCCAGCAGTGAGTGGGGATTAACCTACGAGCAGTACTTC
CASSEWGLTYEQYF
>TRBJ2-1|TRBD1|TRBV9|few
TGTGCCAGCTCGGGACAGCTCAATGAGCAGTTCTTC
CASSGQLNEQFF
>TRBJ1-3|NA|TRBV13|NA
TGTGCCAGCAGCTTATACAGGGCCCTCTCTGGAAACACCATATATTTT
CASSLYRALSGNTIYF
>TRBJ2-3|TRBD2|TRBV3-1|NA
TGTGCAACTCAGCGGGGGCTTAGCACAGATACGCAGTATTTT
CATQRGLSTDTQYF
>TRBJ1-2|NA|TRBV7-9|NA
TGTGCCAGCAGCGTTGGAGACGGGAACTATGGCTACACCTTC
CASSVGDGNYGYTF
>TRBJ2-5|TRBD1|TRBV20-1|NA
TGCAGGGGGGACAGATGGGGTCGCGAGACCCAGTACTTC
CRGDRWGRETQYF
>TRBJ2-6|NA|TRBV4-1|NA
TGCGCCAGCAGCCAAGGACAGGTCCAATCTGGGGCCAACGTCCTGACTTTC
CASSQGQVQSGANVLTF
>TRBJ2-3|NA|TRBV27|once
TGTGCCAGCAGTTTATTTGGGCTTTACTATACGCAGTATTTT
CASSLFGLYYTQYF
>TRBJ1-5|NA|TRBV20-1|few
TGCAGTGCAGCGGGAGAGCAACGGACTAGCAATCAGCCCCAGCATTTT
CSAAGEQRTSNQPQHF
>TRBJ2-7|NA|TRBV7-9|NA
TGTGCCAGCAGCTTAGCCGAGGACGAGCAGTACTTC
CASSLAEDEQYF
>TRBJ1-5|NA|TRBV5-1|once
TGCGCCAGCAGCTTGGGAACAGGGCATGGTCAGCCCCAGCATTTT
CASSLGTGHGQPQHF
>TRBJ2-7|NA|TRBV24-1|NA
TGTGCCACCAGTGATTCCGGGAGAGGGTCCTACAATGAGCAGTACTTC
CATSDSGRGSYNEQYF
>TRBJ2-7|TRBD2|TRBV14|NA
TGTGCCAGCAGCCACCAGTCTAGCGGATCCTACAATGAGCAGTACTTC
CASSHQSSGSYNEQYF
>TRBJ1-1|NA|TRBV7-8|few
TGTGCCAGCAGCTTATGGGGGCTTAACACTGAAGCTTTCTTT
CASSLWGLNTEAFF
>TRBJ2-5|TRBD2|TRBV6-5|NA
TGTGCCAGCAGTTACTCGATTTCCGGGGGGCAAGAGACCCAGTACTTC
CASSYSISGGQETQYF
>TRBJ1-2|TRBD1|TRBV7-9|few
TGTGCCAGCAGCCCAAGGGACAGGATGAACTATGGCTACACCTTC
CASSPRDRMNYGYTF
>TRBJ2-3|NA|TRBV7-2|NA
TGTGCCAGCAGCCGGGCGCGGGATGCGGGGTCAGATACGCAGTATTTT
CASSRARDAGSDTQYF
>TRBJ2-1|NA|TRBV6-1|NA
TGTGCCAGCACCTTTAGAAATAGCGAGGTGTTCTTC
CASTFRNSEVFF
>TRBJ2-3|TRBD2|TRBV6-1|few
TGTGCCAGCAGGAAACTAGCGGGAGGGACAGATACGCAGTATTTT
CASRKLAGGTDTQYF